The clone carrying this T cell receptor (beta chain) was seen at least ten times. The antigen is undetermined. Preparation of the TCRbeta library used unique molecular identifiers. TCRdb reprocessed the PCR reads via MiXCR and lists one record per CDR3 protein. The sample has under 300,000 distinct CDR3 sequences, roughly 12% seen once; the top ten hold about 20%. With V trimmed by 1 base and J by 14 bases, 7 bases remained unmatched. The germline gives CDR1 LGHDT, CDR2 YNNKEL (reference sequence). The CDR3 is 13 residues long. The data were taken from a study of T-cell reconstitution after alpha-beta-depleted transplantation in children. Findings and limits, study-wide: Several hundred expanded graft clones reportedly were the source of alpha-beta T cells about two months after transplant. It was newly produced T cells that mostly accounted for T-cell counts and diversity one year after transplant.

The rearrangement uses TRBV3-1 and TRBJ2-1, with TRBD2 identical over 8 bases. The TCR was taken from a male patient aged 2-15 years who had a stem cell transplant for chronic granulomatous disease, so the T cells may come from the graft donor. The sample consisted of peripheral blood, taken 180 days after TCRalphabeta/CD19-depleted stem cell transplant. The CDR3 loop is CASSQVVTSGEFF. CDR3 nucleotides: TGTGCCAGCAGCCAAGTGGTAACTAGCGGCGAGTTCTTC.